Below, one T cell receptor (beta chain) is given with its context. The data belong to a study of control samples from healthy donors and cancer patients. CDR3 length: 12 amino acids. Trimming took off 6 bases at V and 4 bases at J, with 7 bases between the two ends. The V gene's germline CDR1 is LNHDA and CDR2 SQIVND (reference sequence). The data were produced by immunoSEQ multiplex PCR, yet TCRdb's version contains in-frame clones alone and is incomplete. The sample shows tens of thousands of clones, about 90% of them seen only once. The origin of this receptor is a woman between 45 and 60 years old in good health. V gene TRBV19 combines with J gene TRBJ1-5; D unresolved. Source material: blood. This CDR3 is CASRIGNQPQHF. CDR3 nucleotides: TGTGCCAGTAGGATTGGGAATCAGCCCCAGCATTTT.